These 31 T cell receptor beta chains came from one sample sequenced in a study of spatial heterogeneity in lung cancer. TCRdb re-called the 5' RACE reads through MiXCR, storing one row per CDR3 protein. The sample yields under 6,000 distinct CDR3 sequences, about 30% seen once. Time point reported: sample taken at primary tumor resection. Whole RNA was taken from tumor, nontumor lung or frozen PBMC; it was then sequenced unsorted. The material sequenced was PBMCs, taken at surgery. These receptors were obtained from a male donor with early-stage non-small cell lung cancer.

In its sample, this clonotype was seen many times. DNA for the CDR3: TGTGCCAGCAGCTTAAGGCCAGGGCGAGAGACCCAGTACTTC. Translation: CASSLRPGRETQYF. The V call is TRBV11-2, the J call TRBJ2-5; D may be TRBD1 (5 bases). This CDR3 has 14 amino acids. Deletions cut 2 bases from V and 4 bases from J, with 11 bases between. Germline CDR1 reads SGHAT; CDR2 reads FQNNGV.

This clonotype is labeled medium-sized. V usage is TRBV20-1 and J usage is TRBJ2-5; perhaps TRBD1 as D (5 bases). Per the germline V gene, CDR1 is DFQATT and CDR2 is SNEGSKA (reference sequence). The CDR3 runs to 13 residues. V lost 5 bases, J lost 4 bases, and 14 bases lay in between. CDR3 DNA sequence: TGCAGTGCTGCTTTTGGGGCCCCAGAGACCCAGTACTTC. Translated: CSAAFGAPETQYF.

This clonotype came up many times. This chain links TRBV5-6 with TRBJ2-1; D is tentatively TRBD1 or TRBD2 (6 bases each). V was shortened by 4 bases and J by 14 bases, with 16 bases between the two germline ends. The germline gives CDR1 SGHDT, CDR2 YYEEEE. This CDR3 spans 12 amino acids. The CDR3 is CASSRGDSQEFF. The CDR3 DNA is TGTGCCAGCAGCAGGGGGGACTCACAGGAGTTCTTC.

By sample share, this clonotype is medium-sized. V and J are TRBV7-6 and TRBJ1-5, with D possibly matching TRBD1 (5 bases). The V end was cut by 4 bases, the J end by 6 bases, with 10 bases between. From germline, CDR1 is SGHVS and CDR2 FNYEAQ. The CDR3 contains 13 residues. The CDR3 region is CASSSGGGQPQHF. The CDR3 DNA reads as TGTGCCAGCAGCTCTGGGGGAGGTCAGCCCCAGCATTTT.

This clonotype is a singleton in its sample. The gene calls are TRBV7-2 and TRBJ2-3; 9 bases match TRBD2. The CDR3 is 15 residues long. V lost 2 bases, J lost 7 bases, and 7 bases stayed unmatched. Per germline, CDR1 SGHTA and CDR2 FQGNSA. CDR3 sequence (DNA): TGTGCCAGCAGCTTAATGCGGGGGGGCCTTTATACGCAGTATTTT. Translated: CASSLMRGGLYTQYF. The variable domain in full, with the rest retrieved from reference TRBV7-2 and TRBJ2-3, is GAGVSQSPSNKVTEKGKDVELRCDPISGHTALYWYRQSLGQGLEFLIYFQGNSAPDKSGLPSDRFSAERTGGSVSTLTIQRTQQEDSAVYLCASSLMRGGLYTQYFGPGTRLTVL.

The chain combines TRBV11-3 with TRBJ2-1; 12 nucleotides line up with TRBD2. The germline V gene has CDR1 SGHNT and CDR2 YENEEA. This CDR3 has 16 residues. Trimming removed 1 base from V and 9 bases from J; junction bases left unmatched: 7. The CDR3 sequence is CASSLGGGLAGIEQFF. The CDR3 nucleotides read TGTGCCAGCAGCTTAGGGGGGGGACTAGCGGGTATTGAGCAGTTCTTC.

This chain links TRBV5-6 with TRBJ2-2; the D gene is possibly TRBD2 (6 bases). Trimming took off 4 bases at V and 3 bases at J, with 16 bases between the two ends. The length of the CDR3 is 16 residues. Germline lookup yields CDR1 SGHDT and CDR2 YYEEEE. In nucleotides, the CDR3 is TGTGCCAGCAGCCCCGGAGGGAGAGGGGACACCGGGGAGCTGTTTTTT. It yields the protein CASSPGGRGDTGELFF.

A few counts support this clonotype. V usage is TRBV20-1 and J usage is TRBJ2-7; D tentatively fits TRBD1 or TRBD2 (5 bases each). Trimming stripped 0 bases from V and 4 bases from J, with 19 bases between. In germline, CDR1 is DFQATT, CDR2 SNEGSKA (reference sequence). The CDR3 is made up of 16 amino acids. This CDR3 is CSARDGSGTHPYEQYF. CDR3 nucleotide sequence: TGCAGTGCTAGAGATGGGTCCGGGACCCACCCTTACGAGCAGTACTTC.

This rearrangement joins TRBV7-2 to TRBJ1-1; D gene uncertain. The germline gives CDR1 SGHTA, CDR2 FQGNSA. Trimming left V 3 bases short and J 1 base short, with 6 bases between. This CDR3 contains 13 residues. In nucleotides, the CDR3 is TGTGCCAGCAGCTTTTTTCAGAACACTGAAGCTTTCTTT. This codes for CASSFFQNTEAFF.

This clonotype was observed many times. The CDR3 here is CASSSPLGGGETQYF. The CDR3 DNA reads TGTGCCAGCAGTTCCCCACTGGGGGGCGGGGAGACCCAGTACTTC. J is TRBJ2-5 and V is TRBV28, with D possibly called TRBD1 or TRBD2 (6 bases each). This CDR3 is 15 amino acids long. Germline V CDR1 and CDR2: MDHEN, SYDVKM. Deletions cut 4 bases from V and 5 bases from J, with 17 bases between.

The V and J genes are TRBV6-5 and TRBJ2-1; TRBD2 matches at 9 bases. In germline, CDR1 is MNHEY, CDR2 SVGAGI. The CDR3 covers 14 residues. J gave up 7 bases and V 4 bases, and 5 bases lay outside the gene matches. CDR3 DNA sequence: TGTGCCAGCAGTTGGCGGGAGGGACGGAATGAGCAGTTCTTC. Translating gives CASSWREGRNEQFF.

This clonotype is categorized as medium-sized. The genes are TRBV9 and TRBJ2-1; D is ambiguous. The CDR3 sequence is 16 residues long. The V end lost 3 bases, the J end lost 0 bases, and 13 bases lay between the germline ends. In germline, CDR1 is SGDLS, CDR2 YYNGEE. CDR3 bases: TGTGCCAGCAGCGGACGGACCTCTCTCTCCTACAATGAGCAGTTCTTC. Encoded protein: CASSGRTSLSYNEQFF.

The V and J genes are TRBV20-1 and TRBJ1-1; D unresolved. Per germline, CDR1 DFQATT and CDR2 SNEGSKA (reference sequence). The V and J ends lost 4 bases and 1 base respectively, with 4 bases between them. The CDR3 has 11 amino acids. CDR3 nucleotides: TGCAGTGCTACAGGGAACACTGAAGCTTTCTTT. Protein: CSATGNTEAFF.

This chain uses TRBV28 with TRBJ1-1; D unclear. Germline V CDR1 and CDR2: MDHEN, SYDVKM. V lost 3 bases to trimming and J lost 2 bases, with 7 bases between them. There are 13 residues in the CDR3. CDR3 in DNA: TGTGCCAGCAGTTTCCCAGGAAACACTGAAGCTTTCTTT. Its protein product is CASSFPGNTEAFF.

This clonotype was picked up many times. CDR3 sequence: CASSIEEREVFF. The DNA of the CDR3 is TGTGCCAGTAGTATAGAGGAGCGGGAGGTCTTCTTC. The genes are TRBV19 and TRBJ2-1; 9 bases are shared with TRBD2. The V segment lost 0 bases and the J segment 16 bases; nucleotides outside the gene matches: 4. Germline V gene lookup returns CDR1 LNHDA and CDR2 SQIVND (reference sequence). This CDR3 has 12 amino acids.

By its share, this clonotype is medium-sized (0.01 to 0.1%). V gene TRBV6-1 combines with J gene TRBJ2-3; possibly TRBD2 for D (5 bases). Germline V CDR1 and CDR2: MNHNS, SASEGT. This CDR3 region has 14 residues. V lost 2 bases and J lost 6, with 12 bases in between. The CDR3 DNA follows: TGTGCCAGCAGTGAATACGCCCGAGGGGATACGCAGTATTTT. Its translation is CASSEYARGDTQYF.

By share, this clonotype ranks as medium-sized (0.01 to 0.1%). The chain carries TRBV20-1 and TRBJ2-5; 9 positions agree with TRBD2. V was pared by 3 bases and J by 2 bases, with 4 bases of the junction left unmatched. From germline, CDR1 is DFQATT and CDR2 SNEGSKA (reference sequence). The length of the CDR3 is 14 residues. CDR3 sequence: CSASASGGQETQYF. The CDR3 nucleotides are TGCAGTGCTAGTGCGAGCGGGGGGCAAGAGACCCAGTACTTC.

This clonotype was found a few times. V gene TRBV3-1 combines with J gene TRBJ2-7, with D perhaps TRBD1 or TRBD2 (5 bases each). In germline, CDR1 is LGHDT, CDR2 YNNKEL (reference sequence). Between the trimmed V and J ends, which lost 4 bases and 2 bases, there was a span of 15 bases. The CDR3 extends over 15 amino acids. In DNA form, the CDR3 reads TGTGCCAGCAGCCTTGGACCGGGACCTACCTACGAGCAGTACTTC. Residues: CASSLGPGPTYEQYF.

This clonotype is deemed medium-sized. The chain uses TRBV18 and TRBJ2-3; D gene unclear. This CDR3 spans 11 amino acids. The ends were cut back, 3 bases at V and 4 bases at J, with 2 bases in the middle. Germline assignment: CDR1 KGHSH and CDR2 LQKENI. CDR3 nucleotides: TGTGCCAGCTCACCCTCAGATACGCAGTATTTT. Amino acids: CASSPSDTQYF.

This clonotype is medium-sized (0.01 to 0.1%) by share. This sequence joins TRBV3-1 and TRBJ2-7; D is possibly TRBD1 (5 bases). Trimming removed 4 bases at V and 5 bases at J, with 15 bases between. The CDR3 is 14 amino acids. Germline CDR1 is LGHDT and CDR2 is YNNKEL (reference sequence). Here the CDR3 DNA reads TGTGCCAGCAGCCTGGACCTAGGGGAAGACGAGCAGTACTTC. Translating gives CASSLDLGEDEQYF.

In its sample, this clonotype ranks as medium-sized. The rearrangement joins TRBV15 to TRBJ2-7; D ambiguous. From germline, CDR1 is LNHNV and CDR2 YYDKDF (reference sequence). Trimming pared 1 base from V and 0 bases from J, leaving 7 bases between. The CDR3 runs to 14 residues. The CDR3 protein is CATSRGPSSYEQYF. CDR3 DNA: TGTGCCACCAGCAGAGGTCCAAGCTCCTACGAGCAGTACTTC. Together with reference TRBV15 and TRBJ2-7, the CDR3 gives the full variable domain: DAMVIQNPRYQVTQFGKPVTLSCSQTLNHNVMYWYQQKSSQAPKLLFHYYDKDFNNEADTPDNFQSRRPNTSFCFLDIRSPGLGDTAMYLCATSRGPSSYEQYFGPGTRLTVT.

The chain joins TRBV5-1 to TRBJ1-4; the D gene is possibly TRBD1 (5 bases). The V end was cut by 4 bases, the J end by 8 bases, with 15 bases between. CDR3 length: 14 residues. Germline CDR1 and CDR2: SGHRS and YFSETQ. This chain's CDR3 is CASSQGAQGEKLFF. The CDR3 DNA is TGCGCCAGCAGCCAAGGGGCCCAGGGAGAAAAACTGTTTTTT.

In its sample, this clonotype ranks as medium-sized (0.01 to 0.1%). This rearrangement joins TRBV6-5 to TRBJ2-2; no clear D gene. The V end was cut by 4 bases, the J end by 4 bases, with 7 bases between. The CDR3 spans 13 residues. The V gene's germline CDR1 is MNHEY and CDR2 SVGAGI. The chain's CDR3 is CASSSAATGELFF. In nucleotides, the CDR3 is TGTGCCAGCAGTTCGGCGGCCACCGGGGAGCTGTTTTTT.

By frequency in the sample, this clonotype is medium-sized. The rearrangement links TRBV7-2 to TRBJ2-1, with D hard to call. CDR3 size: 13 residues. The V end was cut by 5 bases, the J end by 5 bases, with 10 bases between. CDR1 is SGHTA and CDR2 is FQGNSA in the germline V gene. The CDR3 DNA sequence: TGTGCCAGCAGCCCTCGAAACGACAATGAGCAGTTCTTC. Residues: CASSPRNDNEQFF.

The rearrangement links TRBV20-1 to TRBJ2-3; a weak D match, TRBD2 (7 bases). The CDR3 consists of 15 residues. V was pared by 0 bases and J by 6 bases, with 16 bases between. The germline CDR1 and CDR2 sequences are DFQATT and SNEGSKA (reference sequence). The CDR3 DNA is TGCAGTGCTAGAGATCACGGGGGGCCGGGGGATACGCAGTATTTT. It specifies CSARDHGGPGDTQYF.

By share, this clonotype counts as medium-sized. This sequence joins TRBV28 and TRBJ2-7; D ambiguous. This CDR3 is built from 11 residues. Trimming left V 5 bases short and J 3 bases short, with 5 bases between. CDR1 and CDR2 from the germline V gene are MDHEN and SYDVKM. CDR3 bases: TGTGCCAGCAGTGTCCGCTACGAGCAGTACTTC. It is translated as CASSVRYEQYF.

This clonotype is medium-sized. The CDR3 DNA reads TGTGCCAGCCTGGAGGGCTCGTACAATCAGCCCCAGCATTTT. Translation gives CASLEGSYNQPQHF. This chain links TRBV28 with TRBJ1-5; D remains ambiguous. Germline assignment: CDR1 MDHEN and CDR2 SYDVKM. V was shortened by 8 bases and J by 3 bases, with 14 bases between the two germline ends. CDR3 length: 14 amino acids. Full variable domain (missing parts from reference TRBV28 and TRBJ1-5): DVKVTQSSRYLVKRTGEKVFLECVQDMDHENMFWYRQDPGLGLRLIYFSYDVKMKEKGDIPEGYSVSREKKERFSLILESASTNQTSMYLCASLEGSYNQPQHFGDGTRLSIL.

This clonotype has only one observation. This chain uses TRBV20-1 with TRBJ2-4; the match to TRBD2 covers 16 bases. V lost 5 bases to trimming and J lost 2 bases; unmatched junction nucleotides: 6. Germline V gene data show CDR1 as DFQATT and CDR2 as SNEGSKA (reference sequence). This CDR3 is built from 17 residues. This chain's CDR3 is CSALPGLAGGPKNIQYF. CDR3 nucleotide sequence: TGCAGTGCTCTTCCGGGACTAGCGGGGGGGCCCAAAAACATTCAGTACTTC.

A few counts support this clonotype. J is TRBJ2-1 and V is TRBV10-1; D may be TRBD2 (6 bases). Trimming removed 4 bases from V and 10 bases from J, with 11 bases in between. Germline CDR1 WNHNN, CDR2 SYGVQD (reference sequence). CDR3 length equals 12 residues. CDR3 nucleotide sequence: TGCGCCAGCAGTGCGGGGACTTTCGAGCAGTTCTTC. This codes for CASSAGTFEQFF.

This clonotype was found a few times. This chain's CDR3 is CASSLPSTDTQYF. The CDR3 nucleotides read TGCGCCAGCAGCTTGCCTTCGACAGATACGCAGTATTTT. The chain is built from TRBV5-1 and TRBJ2-3; D not certain. Germline V gene lookup returns CDR1 SGHRS and CDR2 YFSETQ. The CDR3 totals 13 residues. Trimming stripped 1 base from V and 3 bases from J, with 6 bases between. Full variable domain (outside the CDR3, taken from reference TRBV5-1 and TRBJ2-3): KAGVTQTPRYLIKTRGQQVTLSCSPISGHRSVSWYQQTPGQGLQFLFEYFSETQRNKGNFPGRFSGRQFSNSRSEMNVSTLELGDSALYLCASSLPSTDTQYFGPGTRLTVL.

The genes are TRBV29-1 and TRBJ1-5; D call uncertain. Trimming left V 4 bases short and J 3 bases short, with 7 bases between. Germline loops: CDR1 SQVTM, CDR2 ANQGSEA. The length of the CDR3 is 12 residues. The CDR3 reads CSVGSFNQPQHF. The DNA of the CDR3 is TGCAGCGTTGGAAGTTTCAATCAGCCCCAGCATTTT.